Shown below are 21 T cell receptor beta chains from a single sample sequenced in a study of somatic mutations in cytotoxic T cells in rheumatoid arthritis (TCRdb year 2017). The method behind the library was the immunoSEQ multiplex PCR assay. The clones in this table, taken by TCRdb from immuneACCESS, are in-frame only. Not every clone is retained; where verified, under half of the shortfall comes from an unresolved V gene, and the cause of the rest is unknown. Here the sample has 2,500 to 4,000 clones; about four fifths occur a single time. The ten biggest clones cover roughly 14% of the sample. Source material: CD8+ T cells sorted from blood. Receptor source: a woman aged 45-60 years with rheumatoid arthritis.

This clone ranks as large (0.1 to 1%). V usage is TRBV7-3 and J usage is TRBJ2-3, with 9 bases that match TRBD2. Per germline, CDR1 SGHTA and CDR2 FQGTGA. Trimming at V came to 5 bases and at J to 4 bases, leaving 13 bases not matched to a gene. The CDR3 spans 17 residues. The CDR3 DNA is TGTGCCAGCAGCGCCCCCGGGACTAGCATATTGGCAGATACGCAGTATTTT. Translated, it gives CASSAPGTSILADTQYF.

This chain's CDR3 is CASSQDSLTGGAHPGNTIYF. CDR3 DNA sequence: TGCGCCAGCAGCCAAGACAGCTTGACAGGGGGCGCTCACCCTGGAAACACCATATATTTT. The chain is built from TRBV4-1 and TRBJ1-3; 10 bases line up with TRBD1. The CDR3 length is 20 residues. With V trimmed by 0 bases and J by 2 bases, 13 bases remained unmatched. Germline CDR1 is MGHRA and CDR2 is YSYEKL.

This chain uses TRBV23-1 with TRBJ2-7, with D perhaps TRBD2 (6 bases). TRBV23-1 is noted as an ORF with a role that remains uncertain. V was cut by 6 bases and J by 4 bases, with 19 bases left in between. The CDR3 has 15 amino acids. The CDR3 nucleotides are TGCGCCAGCAGGCCTTTGGAGGGCAGGGAATACGAGCAGTACTTC. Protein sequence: CASRPLEGREYEQYF.

The CDR3 DNA reads as TGTGCCAGTAGTATCCAGGGCAGTCTCAGTGAGCAGTTCTTC. It specifies CASSIQGSLSEQFF. The gene calls are TRBV19 and TRBJ2-1; D perhaps matches TRBD1 (5 bases). The CDR3 runs to 14 residues. V lost 3 bases and J lost 9, with 15 bases in between. Germline V lookup: CDR1 LNHDA, CDR2 SQIVND (reference sequence).

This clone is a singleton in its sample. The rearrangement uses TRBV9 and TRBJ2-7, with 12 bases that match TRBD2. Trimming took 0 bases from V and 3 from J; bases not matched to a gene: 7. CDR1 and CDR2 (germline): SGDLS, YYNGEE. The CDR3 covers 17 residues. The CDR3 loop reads CASSVGLAGDGRYEQYF. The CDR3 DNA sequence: TGTGCCAGCAGCGTAGGACTAGCGGGAGACGGACGCTACGAGCAGTACTTC. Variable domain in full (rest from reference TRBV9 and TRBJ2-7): DSGVTQTPKHLITATGQRVTLRCSPRSGDLSVYWYQQSLDQGLQFLIQYYNGEERAKGNILERFSAQQFPDLHSELNLSSLELGDSALYFCASSVGLAGDGRYEQYFGPGTRLTVT.

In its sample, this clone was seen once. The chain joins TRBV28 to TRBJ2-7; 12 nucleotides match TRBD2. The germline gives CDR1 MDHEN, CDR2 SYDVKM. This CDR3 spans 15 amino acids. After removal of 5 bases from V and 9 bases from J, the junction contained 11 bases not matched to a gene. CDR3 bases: TGTGCCAGCAGTCCTCTAGCGGGAGGGCAAGAAGGGCAGTACTTC. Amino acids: CASSPLAGGQEGQYF.

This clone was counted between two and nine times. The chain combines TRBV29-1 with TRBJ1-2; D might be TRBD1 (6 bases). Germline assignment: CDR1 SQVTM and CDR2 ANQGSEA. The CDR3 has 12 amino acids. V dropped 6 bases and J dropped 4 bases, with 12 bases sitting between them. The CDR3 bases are TGCAGCGTAACAGGGCTAGGCTATGGCTACACCTTC. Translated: CSVTGLGYGYTF.

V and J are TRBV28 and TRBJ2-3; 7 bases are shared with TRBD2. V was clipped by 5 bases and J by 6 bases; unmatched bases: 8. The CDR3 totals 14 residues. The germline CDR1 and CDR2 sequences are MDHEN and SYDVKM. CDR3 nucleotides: TGTGCCAGCAGTATCCGGTGGGGGGGGGATACGCAGTATTTT. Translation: CASSIRWGGDTQYF.

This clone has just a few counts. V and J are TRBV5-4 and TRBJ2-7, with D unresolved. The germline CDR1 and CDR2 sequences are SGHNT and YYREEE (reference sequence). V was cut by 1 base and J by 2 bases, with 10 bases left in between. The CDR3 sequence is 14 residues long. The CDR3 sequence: CASSLHYSPYEQYF. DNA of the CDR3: TGTGCCAGCAGCTTGCATTACAGCCCCTACGAGCAGTACTTC.

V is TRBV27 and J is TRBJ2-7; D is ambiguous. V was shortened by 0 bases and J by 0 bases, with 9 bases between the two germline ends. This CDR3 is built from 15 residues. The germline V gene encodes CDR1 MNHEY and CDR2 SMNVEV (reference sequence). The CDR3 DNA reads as TGTGCCAGCAGTTTATCGGCACCTTCCTCCTACGAGCAGTACTTC. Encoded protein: CASSLSAPSSYEQYF.

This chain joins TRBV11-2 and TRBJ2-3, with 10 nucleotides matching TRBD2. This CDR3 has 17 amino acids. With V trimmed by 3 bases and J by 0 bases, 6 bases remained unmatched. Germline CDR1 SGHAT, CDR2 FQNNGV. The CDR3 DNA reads TGTGCCAGCAGCTTGGATACACTAGCGGGAAGCACAGATACGCAGTATTTT. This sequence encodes CASSLDTLAGSTDTQYF.

CDR3 residues: CASSFLLGDFGNTIYF. The CDR3 bases are TGCGCCAGCAGTTTTCTATTGGGGGACTTCGGAAACACCATATATTTT. The genes are TRBV10-1 and TRBJ1-3; tentative D call: TRBD1 (5 bases). Germline CDR1 and CDR2: WNHNN and SYGVQD (reference sequence). The CDR3 contains 16 residues. V was shortened by 5 bases and J by 4 bases, with 18 bases between the two germline ends.

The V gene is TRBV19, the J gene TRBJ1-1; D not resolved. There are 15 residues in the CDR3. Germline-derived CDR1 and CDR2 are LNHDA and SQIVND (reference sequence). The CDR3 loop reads CATSILGEMNTEAFF. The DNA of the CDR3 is TGTGCTACCAGTATCCTAGGTGAGATGAACACTGAAGCTTTCTTT.

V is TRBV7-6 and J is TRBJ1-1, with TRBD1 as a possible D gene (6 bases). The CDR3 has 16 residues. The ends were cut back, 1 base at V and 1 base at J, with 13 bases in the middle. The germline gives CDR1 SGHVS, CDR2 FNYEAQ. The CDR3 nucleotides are TGTGCCAGCAGCTTAGGGAGCCAGGGGACGAACACTGAAGCTTTCTTT. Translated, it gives CASSLGSQGTNTEAFF.

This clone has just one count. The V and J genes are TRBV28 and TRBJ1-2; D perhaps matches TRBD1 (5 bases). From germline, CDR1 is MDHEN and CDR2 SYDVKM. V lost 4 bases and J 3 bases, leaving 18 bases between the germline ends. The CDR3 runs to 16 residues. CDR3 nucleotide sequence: TGTGCCAGCAGTTCCCCGAGGATCGGCAGGGACTATGGCTACACCTTC. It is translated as CASSSPRIGRDYGYTF.

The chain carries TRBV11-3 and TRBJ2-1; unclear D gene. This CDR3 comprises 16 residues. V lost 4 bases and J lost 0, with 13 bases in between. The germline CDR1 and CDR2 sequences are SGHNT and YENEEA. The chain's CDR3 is CASSSNSLSSYNEQFF. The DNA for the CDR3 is TGTGCCAGCAGCTCAAACAGTTTGAGCTCCTACAATGAGCAGTTCTTC.

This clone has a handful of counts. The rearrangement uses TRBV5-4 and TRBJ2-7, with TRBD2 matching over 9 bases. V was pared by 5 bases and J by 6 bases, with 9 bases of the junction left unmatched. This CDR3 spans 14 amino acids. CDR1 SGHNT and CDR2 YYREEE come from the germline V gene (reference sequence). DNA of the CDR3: TGTGCCAGCAGGCGAGCGGGAGGCCGGCCCGAGCAGTACTTC. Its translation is CASRRAGGRPEQYF.

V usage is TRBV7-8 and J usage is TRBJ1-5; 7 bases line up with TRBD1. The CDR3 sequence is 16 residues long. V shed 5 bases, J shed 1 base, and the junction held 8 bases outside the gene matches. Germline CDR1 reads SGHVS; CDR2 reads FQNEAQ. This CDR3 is CASSPDRLGSNQPQHF. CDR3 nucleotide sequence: TGTGCCAGCAGCCCGGACAGGTTGGGGAGCAATCAGCCCCAGCATTTT. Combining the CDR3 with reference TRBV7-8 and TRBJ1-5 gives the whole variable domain GAGVSQSPRYKVAKRGQDVALRCDPISGHVSLFWYQQALGQGPEFLTYFQNEAQLDKSGLPSDRFFAERPEGSVSTLKIQRTQQEDSAVYLCASSPDRLGSNQPQHFGDGTRLSIL.

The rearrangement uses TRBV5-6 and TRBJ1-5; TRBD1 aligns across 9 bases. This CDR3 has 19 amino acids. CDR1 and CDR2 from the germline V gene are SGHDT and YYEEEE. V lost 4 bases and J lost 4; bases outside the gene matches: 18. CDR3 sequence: CASSLPRDREQSPNQPQHF. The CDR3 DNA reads TGTGCCAGCAGCCTACCTAGGGACAGGGAACAGTCCCCTAATCAGCCCCAGCATTTT. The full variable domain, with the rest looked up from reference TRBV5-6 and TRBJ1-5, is DAGVTQSPTHLIKTRGQQVTLRCSPKSGHDTVSWYQQALGQGPQFIFQYYEEEERQRGNFPDRFSGHQFPNYSSELNVNALLLGDSALYLCASSLPRDREQSPNQPQHFGDGTRLSIL.

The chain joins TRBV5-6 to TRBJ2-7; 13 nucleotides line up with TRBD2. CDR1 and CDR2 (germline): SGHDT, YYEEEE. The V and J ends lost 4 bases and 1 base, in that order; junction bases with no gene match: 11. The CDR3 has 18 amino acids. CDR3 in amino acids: CASSPGLAGTSNSYEQYF. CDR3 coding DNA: TGTGCCAGCAGCCCGGGACTAGCGGGAACCTCCAATTCCTACGAGCAGTACTTC.

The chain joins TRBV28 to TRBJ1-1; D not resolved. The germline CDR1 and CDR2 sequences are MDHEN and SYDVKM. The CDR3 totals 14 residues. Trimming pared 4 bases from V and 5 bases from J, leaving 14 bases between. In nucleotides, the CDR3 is TGTGCCAGCAGTTCGGGCCCCTGGGAGACTGAAGCTTTCTTT. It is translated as CASSSGPWETEAFF.